This entry lists 18 T cell receptor beta chains sequenced from one sample in a study of regulatory T cells in long-lasting Graves disease. Time point here: persistent/refractory GD, antithyroid drugs over 5 years with positive TRAb. After RNA was extracted from PBMCs, the TCR library was made from it. Through Arm-PCR of CDR3 regions and iRepertoire HTBI primers, TCR beta libraries were built. TCRdb called the multiplex PCR reads again in MiXCR, with one record for every CDR3 protein. The repertoire includes some 330,000 distinct CDR3 sequences, less than 30% of them detected once, and roughly a quarter sits in the top ten. The material was peripheral blood mononuclear cells (PBMCs), obtained when the disease was refractory, from a patient treated with antithyroid drugs. The source of these receptors is a woman between 35 and 50 years old with Graves disease.

Many counts were recorded for this clonotype. V is TRBV28 and J is TRBJ2-5, with 9 positions matching TRBD2. The V gene end was trimmed by 0 bases and the J gene end by 2 bases; junction bases not matched to a gene: 10. The germline V gene encodes CDR1 MDHEN and CDR2 SYDVKM. The CDR3 is 18 amino acids. The CDR3 protein is CASSLWGPGLAVQETQYF. The CDR3 DNA reads TGTGCCAGCAGTTTATGGGGTCCGGGACTAGCCGTTCAAGAGACCCAGTACTTC. The whole variable domain, filled in from reference TRBV28 and TRBJ2-5, reads DVKVTQSSRYLVKRTGEKVFLECVQDMDHENMFWYRQDPGLGLRLIYFSYDVKMKEKGDIPEGYSVSREKKERFSLILESASTNQTSMYLCASSLWGPGLAVQETQYFGPGTRLLVL.

The chain has TRBV20-1 and TRBJ1-3, with 8 bases that match TRBD1. Germline values: CDR1 DFQATT, CDR2 SNEGSKA (reference sequence). J was trimmed by 4 bases and V by 5 bases; bases with no gene match: 10. The CDR3 runs to 15 residues. The CDR3 protein is CSAEDRAGLGNTIYF. The CDR3 DNA follows: TGCAGTGCTGAGGACAGGGCCGGTCTCGGAAACACCATATATTTT.

The chain employs TRBV11-2 and TRBJ2-1; D not resolved. Germline lookup yields CDR1 SGHAT and CDR2 FQNNGV. V lost 7 bases and J lost 4, with 17 bases in between. The CDR3 is made up of 15 amino acids. CDR3 bases: TGTGCCAGCATCTCCGGCGGATTAGGGTACAATGAGCAGTTCTTC. Its translation is CASISGGLGYNEQFF. Full variable domain (missing parts from reference TRBV11-2 and TRBJ2-1): EAGVAQSPRYKIIEKRQSVAFWCNPISGHATLYWYQQILGQGPKLLIQFQNNGVVDDSQLPKDRFSAERLKGVDSTLKIQPAKLEDSAVYLCASISGGLGYNEQFFGPGTRLTVL.

This clonotype came up a few times. The gene calls are TRBV7-9 and TRBJ1-1; maybe TRBD1 (5 bases). CDR3 length: 16 amino acids. Germline values: CDR1 SEHNR, CDR2 FQNEAQ (reference sequence). V lost 2 bases and J 3 bases, leaving 16 bases between the germline ends. Here the CDR3 DNA reads TGTGCCAGCAGCTTATCCAGGGAAGGACCACACACTGAAGCTTTCTTT. Protein: CASSLSREGPHTEAFF. Variable domain in full (rest from reference TRBV7-9 and TRBJ1-1): DTGVSQNPRHKITKRGQNVTFRCDPISEHNRLYWYRQTLGQGPEFLTYFQNEAQLEKSRLLSDRFSAERPKGSFSTLEIQRTEQGDSAMYLCASSLSREGPHTEAFFGQGTRLTVV.

The rearrangement links TRBV20-1 to TRBJ2-5; perhaps TRBD2 as D (8 bases). Germline V gene data show CDR1 as DFQATT and CDR2 as SNEGSKA (reference sequence). The CDR3 contains 13 residues. V lost 5 bases and J 2 bases, leaving 12 bases between the germline ends. This CDR3 reads CSAVAGQQETQYF. The DNA of the CDR3 is TGCAGTGCTGTAGCGGGACAGCAAGAGACCCAGTACTTC.

This chain's CDR3 is CASSFEVTQYF. Here the CDR3 DNA reads TGTGCCAGCAGTTTTGAGGTAACGCAGTATTTT. The chain links TRBV12-3 or TRBV12-4 to TRBJ2-3, with D unresolved. The CDR3 consists of 11 residues. The germline V and J ends were trimmed by 3 bases and 9 bases, with 7 bases remaining between them.

This clonotype was seen a few times. J is TRBJ2-4 and V is TRBV29-1, with 7 bases lining up with TRBD2. Germline values: CDR1 SQVTM, CDR2 ANQGSEA. This CDR3 spans 15 amino acids. V lost 2 bases and J lost 0; bases outside the gene matches: 4. The CDR3 spells CSVELAEVAKNIQYF. The CDR3 DNA follows: TGCAGCGTTGAACTAGCGGAGGTAGCCAAAAACATTCAGTACTTC.

This clonotype was detected a few times. This CDR3 reads CASSQEGLFKEQYF. For the CDR3, the DNA is TGTGCCAGCAGCCAAGAAGGCTTGTTTAAAGAGCAGTACTTC. The chain links TRBV3-1 to TRBJ2-7; no firm D call. Germline V gene data show CDR1 as LGHDT and CDR2 as YNNKEL (reference sequence). CDR3 length equals 14 residues. V lost 0 bases, J lost 7 bases, and 13 bases lay in between.

In its sample, this clonotype was seen a few times. The gene calls are TRBV6-2 or TRBV6-3 and TRBJ1-1, with TRBD1 as a possible D gene (5 bases). V was shortened by 9 bases and J by 1 base, with 15 bases between the two germline ends. Germline loops: CDR1 MNHEY, CDR2 SVGEGT. The CDR3 consists of 14 residues. The DNA for the CDR3 is TGTGCCAGTGGGCGCTACGGGGCGAACACTGAAGCTTTCTTT. Amino acid sequence: CASGRYGANTEAFF.

This clonotype was observed many times. V is TRBV12-3 or TRBV12-4 and J is TRBJ1-5, with TRBD1 as a possible D gene (5 bases). The CDR3 runs to 14 residues. V was trimmed by 8 bases and J by 3 bases, leaving 14 bases between them. CDR3 in amino acids: CASGDAGLNQPQHF. CDR3 DNA: TGTGCCAGCGGGGACGCGGGACTCAATCAGCCCCAGCATTTT.

This clonotype came up many times. The chain joins TRBV7-9 to TRBJ2-1; D is possibly TRBD2 (6 bases). Trimming took off 4 bases at V and 2 bases at J, with 12 bases between the two ends. The CDR3 loop spans 15 amino acids. The germline CDR1 and CDR2 sequences are SEHNR and FQNEAQ (reference sequence). The CDR3 region has the DNA TGTGCCAGCAGCTCGGACTATCCGGCCTACAATGAGCAGTTCTTC. Its translation: CASSSDYPAYNEQFF.

This clonotype was counted only a few times. This chain links TRBV6-2 or TRBV6-3 with TRBJ2-7, with 11 bases that match TRBD2. This CDR3 region has 18 residues. With V trimmed by 3 bases and J by 3 bases, 13 bases remained unmatched. CDR1 is MNHEY, CDR2 SVGEGT, per germline. In DNA form, the CDR3 reads TGTGCCAGCAGTTATATCGTGTTACTAGCGGGAGTAAGCTACGAGCAGTACTTC. Translation gives CASSYIVLLAGVSYEQYF.

The chain is built from TRBV19 and TRBJ2-7, with D possibly called TRBD1 or TRBD2 (5 bases each). With 3 bases removed from V and 2 bases from J, the gap between germline ends came to 8 bases. Germline V gene data show CDR1 as LNHDA and CDR2 as SQIVND (reference sequence). This CDR3 comprises 13 residues. CDR3 loop: CASSMGPAYEQYF. CDR3 in DNA: TGTGCCAGTAGTATGGGACCCGCCTACGAGCAGTACTTC.

This clonotype was seen a single time. The chain is built from TRBV7-2 and TRBJ2-6; a weak D match, TRBD1 (6 bases). Per germline, CDR1 SGHTA and CDR2 FQGNSA. The ends were cut back, 2 bases at V and 0 bases at J, with 8 bases in the middle. There are 16 residues in the CDR3. The CDR3 loop reads CASSLTGRSGANVLTF. DNA of the CDR3: TGTGCCAGCAGCTTAACAGGGCGCTCTGGGGCCAACGTCCTGACTTTC.

V gene TRBV28 combines with J gene TRBJ1-2; possibly TRBD1 for D (5 bases). Germline V gene data show CDR1 as MDHEN and CDR2 as SYDVKM. The V end was cut by 2 bases, the J end by 11 bases, with 12 bases between. The CDR3 extends over 12 amino acids. The CDR3 here is CASSLRPGTYTF. CDR3 nucleotides: TGTGCCAGCAGTTTACGCCCCGGGACGTACACCTTC.

The CDR3 protein is CASSLGVRGQLGTEAFF. The CDR3 DNA reads as TGTGCCAGCAGCTTGGGTGTCAGGGGGCAATTGGGAACTGAAGCTTTCTTT. The gene calls are TRBV5-5 and TRBJ1-1, with TRBD1 matching 8 bases. With V trimmed by 0 bases and J by 5 bases, 12 bases remained unmatched. Germline V gene sequence: CDR1 SGHKS, CDR2 YYEKEE (reference sequence). CDR3 length equals 17 residues.

The V gene is TRBV7-3, the J gene TRBJ1-1; TRBD1 might be the D (5 bases). Germline-derived CDR1 and CDR2 are SGHTA and FQGTGA. The CDR3 extends over 15 amino acids. V gave up 1 base and J gave up 7 bases, with 16 bases separating them. CDR3: CASSLIYRGEDEAFF. CDR3 DNA sequence: TGTGCCAGCAGCTTAATCTACCGGGGGGAGGATGAAGCTTTCTTT.

The chain combines TRBV28 with TRBJ2-7; the match to TRBD2 covers 11 bases. V dropped 8 bases and J dropped 2; count of bases not matched to a gene: 11. The CDR3 loop spans 16 amino acids. Germline CDR1 MDHEN, CDR2 SYDVKM. The CDR3 nucleotides read TGTGCCAGCTCACCGGACACTAGCGGGAGCCCCTACGAGCAGTACTTC. This translates into CASSPDTSGSPYEQYF.